These 3 T cell receptor beta chains originate from one sample sequenced in a study of blood T cell repertoires in COVID-19. The table came from immunoSEQ multiplex PCR; TCRdb's copy has only in-frame clones and leaves some out. The table has 210,000 or so clones, around nine tenths seen once. Sequences were obtained from peripheral blood. All receptors derive from a woman aged 40-49 years who had recovered from COVID-19.

This chain links TRBV30 with TRBJ1-4; TRBD1 might be the D (5 bases). V was cut by 3 bases and J by 8 bases, with 10 bases left in between. In germline, CDR1 is GTSNPN, CDR2 SVGIG (reference sequence). The CDR3 length is 12 residues. CDR3 sequence (DNA): TGTGCCTGGAGCAGGGTGGGCGAAAAACTGTTTTTT. Protein sequence: CAWSRVGEKLFF.

This rearrangement joins TRBV29-1 to TRBJ1-1; unclear D gene. Germline CDR1 reads SQVTM; CDR2 reads ANQGSEA. The CDR3 is 12 residues long. The V end lost 7 bases, the J end lost 8 bases, and 17 bases lay between the germline ends. CDR3 sequence reads: CSGTRTEDEAFF. The CDR3 nucleotides are TGCAGCGGAACCAGGACTGAGGACGAAGCTTTCTTT. Combining the CDR3 with reference TRBV29-1 and TRBJ1-1 gives the whole variable domain SAVISQKPSRDICQRGTSLTIQCQVDSQVTMMFWYRQQPGQSLTLIATANQGSEATYESGFVIDKFPISRPNLTFSTLTVSNMSPEDSSIYLCSGTRTEDEAFFGQGTRLTVV.

This chain uses TRBV5-1 with TRBJ2-5; the D gene is possibly TRBD1 (5 bases). CDR1 is SGHRS and CDR2 is YFSETQ in the germline V gene. The CDR3 is 15 amino acids. The V end lost 2 bases, the J end lost 5 bases, and 16 bases lay between the germline ends. This CDR3 reads CASSFNGQGRETQYF. The CDR3 DNA reads as TGCGCCAGCAGCTTCAATGGGCAGGGTAGGGAGACCCAGTACTTC.